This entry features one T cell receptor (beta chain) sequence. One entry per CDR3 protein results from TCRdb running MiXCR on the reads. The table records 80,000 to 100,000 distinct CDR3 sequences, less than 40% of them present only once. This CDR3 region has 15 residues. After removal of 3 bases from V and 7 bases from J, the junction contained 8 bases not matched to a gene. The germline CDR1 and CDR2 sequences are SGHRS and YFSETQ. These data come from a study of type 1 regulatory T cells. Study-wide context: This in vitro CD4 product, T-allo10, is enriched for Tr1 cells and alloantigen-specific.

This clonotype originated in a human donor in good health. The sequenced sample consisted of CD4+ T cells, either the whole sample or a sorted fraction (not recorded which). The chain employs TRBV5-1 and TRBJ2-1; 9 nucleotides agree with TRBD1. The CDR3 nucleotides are TGCGCCAGCAGCTATCCGACAGGGGGTATGAATGAGCAGTTCTTC. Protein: CASSYPTGGMNEQFF.